Each of the 25 T cell receptor beta chains below was sequenced from the same sample in a study of PD-L1 blockade in urothelial cancer. Sequenced by immunoSEQ multiplex PCR; TCRdb stores in-frame clones only, minus some. Of some 120,000 clones listed, about four fifths are singletons. Specified time point: pretreatment peripheral blood. Here the sequenced sample was PBMCs, taken around atezolizumab (anti-PD-L1) treatment. The receptors here all came from a man between 50 and 59 years old with urothelial cancer.

The rearrangement links TRBV30 to TRBJ2-5; 7 nucleotides agree with TRBD2. CDR3 size: 19 residues. Germline CDR1 reads GTSNPN; CDR2 reads SVGIG (reference sequence). V lost 2 bases and J lost 5; bases outside the gene matches: 23. CDR3 sequence reads: CAWSLDRLAARGNMETQYF. The CDR3 coding sequence is TGTGCCTGGAGTTTGGATCGGCTAGCGGCCCGAGGGAATATGGAGACCCAGTACTTC. Full variable domain (remainder filled in from reference TRBV30 and TRBJ2-5): SQTIHQWPATLVQPVGSPLSLECTVEGTSNPNLYWYRQAAGRGLQLLFYSVGIGQISSEVPQNLSASRPQDRQFILSSKKLLLSDSGFYLCAWSLDRLAARGNMETQYFGPGTRLLVL.

The chain carries TRBV7-2 and TRBJ2-7; TRBD2 agrees at 11 bases. CDR1 and CDR2 from the germline V gene are SGHTA and FQGNSA. The CDR3 covers 13 residues. J lost 6 bases, V lost 4 bases, and 2 bases had no gene match. The CDR3 DNA reads TGTGCCAGCAGCTGGGGACTAGCGGCCGAGCAGTACTTC. Amino acid sequence: CASSWGLAAEQYF. Together with reference TRBV7-2 and TRBJ2-7, the CDR3 gives the full variable domain: GAGVSQSPSNKVTEKGKDVELRCDPISGHTALYWYRQSLGQGLEFLIYFQGNSAPDKSGLPSDRFSAERTGGSVSTLTIQRTQQEDSAVYLCASSWGLAAEQYFGPGTRLTVT.

This clone was found once. J is TRBJ2-1 and V is TRBV18, with 8 bases matching TRBD2. This CDR3 spans 15 amino acids. The V gene's germline CDR1 is KGHSH and CDR2 LQKENI. The ends lost 4 bases at V and 7 bases at J; junction bases unmatched: 9. The CDR3 DNA sequence: TGTGCCAGCTCACTTACTAGCGGCCTTGGAAATGAGCAGTTCTTC. This codes for CASSLTSGLGNEQFF.

The chain carries TRBV7-9 and TRBJ1-6, with TRBD1 matching over 7 bases. V gave up 7 bases and J gave up 7 bases; unmatched junction bases: 10. CDR3 size: 15 residues. Germline-derived CDR1 and CDR2 are SEHNR and FQNEAQ (reference sequence). This chain's CDR3 is CASTKTGTENSPLHF. The CDR3 nucleotides are TGTGCCAGCACCAAAACCGGGACAGAGAATTCACCCCTCCACTTT. The variable domain in full, completed from reference TRBV7-9 and TRBJ1-6, reads DTGVSQNPRHKITKRGQNVTFRCDPISEHNRLYWYRQTLGQGPEFLTYFQNEAQLEKSRLLSDRFSAERPKGSFSTLEIQRTEQGDSAMYLCASTKTGTENSPLHFGNGTRLTVT.

The chain links TRBV6-1 to TRBJ2-7; 7 bases map to TRBD2. The J segment lost 4 bases and the V segment lost 0 bases, leaving 6 bases of the junction unmatched. The germline V gene encodes CDR1 MNHNS and CDR2 SASEGT. This CDR3 is built from 15 residues. The CDR3 reads CASSEAWEGRYEQYF. CDR3 nucleotides: TGTGCCAGCAGTGAAGCTTGGGAGGGGAGGTACGAGCAGTACTTC.

This chain uses TRBV29-1 with TRBJ1-1; 8 nucleotides match TRBD1. The CDR3 is 12 residues long. V was clipped by 3 bases and J by 3 bases; unmatched bases: 0. Germline V gene lookup returns CDR1 SQVTM and CDR2 ANQGSEA. CDR3 sequence: CSVDRGHTEAFF. The CDR3 DNA reads TGCAGCGTTGACAGGGGGCACACTGAAGCTTTCTTT.

The chain carries TRBV21-1 and TRBJ1-3; the table gives TRBD1 as D, unverified against the DNA. TRBV21-1 is listed as a pseudogene. This CDR3 is built from 14 residues. The CDR3 loop is CASSNDRSGNTIYF. The CDR3 region has the DNA TGTGCCAGCAGCAATGACAGATCTGGAAACACCATATATTTT.

This chain's CDR3 is CASSDRTPSGNTIYF. CDR3 nucleotides: TGTGCCAGCAGTGACAGAACACCCTCTGGAAACACCATATATTTT. The rearrangement joins TRBV2 to TRBJ1-3; no clear D. Germline-derived CDR1 and CDR2 are SNHLY and FYNNEI. This CDR3 spans 15 amino acids. V was clipped by 3 bases and J by 0 bases, with 9 bases between them.

V and J are TRBV18 and TRBJ2-7; D is unresolved. This CDR3 region has 15 residues. Between the trimmed V and J ends, which lost 3 bases and 4 bases, there was a span of 16 bases. CDR1 KGHSH and CDR2 LQKENI come from the germline V gene. The CDR3 spells CASSPLEVGEYEQYF. The CDR3 DNA sequence: TGTGCCAGCTCACCGTTAGAAGTGGGCGAATACGAGCAGTACTTC.

The chain carries TRBV4-2 and TRBJ2-3; D perhaps matches TRBD1 (5 bases). V was cut by 4 bases and J by 2 bases, with 13 bases left in between. CDR1 and CDR2 (germline): LGHNA, YNFKEQ. The CDR3 runs 15 residues. The CDR3 here is CASSREDSYTDTQYF. The CDR3 DNA reads as TGTGCCAGCAGCCGAGAAGACAGTTACACAGATACGCAGTATTTT.

This clone was seen only once. This sequence joins TRBV29-1 and TRBJ1-1, with 9 bases identical to TRBD1. The germline CDR1 and CDR2 sequences are SQVTM and ANQGSEA. The V and J ends lost 4 bases and 2 bases, in that order; junction bases with no gene match: 2. The CDR3 has 13 amino acids. The CDR3 loop is CSVGGQGNTEAFF. CDR3 bases: TGCAGCGTTGGGGGACAGGGTAACACTGAAGCTTTCTTT.

This sequence joins TRBV5-1 and TRBJ2-1; 16 nucleotides match TRBD2. Germline CDR1 is SGHRS and CDR2 is YFSETQ. This CDR3 spans 20 amino acids. With 4 bases clipped from V and 0 bases from J, the junction kept 10 bases outside the gene matches. Written as DNA, the CDR3 is TGCGCCAGCAGCCTCAGTCCCGGGACTAGCGGGAGGGGCTCCTACAATGAGCAGTTCTTC. Its protein product is CASSLSPGTSGRGSYNEQFF.

The chain links TRBV5-1 to TRBJ2-3, with TRBD2 matching 14 bases. The germline CDR1 and CDR2 sequences are SGHRS and YFSETQ. The CDR3 contains 19 residues. V lost 1 base and J lost 2; bases outside the gene matches: 9. CDR3 protein: CASSLSPGLAGVITDTQYF. The CDR3, as DNA: TGCGCCAGCAGCTTGAGCCCGGGACTAGCGGGAGTGATCACAGATACGCAGTATTTT.

The chain has TRBV27 and TRBJ2-1, with 11 bases fitting TRBD2. The germline V gene encodes CDR1 MNHEY and CDR2 SMNVEV (reference sequence). The V segment lost 5 bases and the J segment 3 bases; nucleotides outside the gene matches: 6. The CDR3 runs to 16 residues. CDR3 in DNA: TGTGCCAGCAGTGACTCGGGACTAGCGGACTACAATGAGCAGTTCTTC. Amino acid sequence: CASSDSGLADYNEQFF.

V is TRBV28 and J is TRBJ2-7; TRBD2 aligns across 10 bases. This CDR3 contains 16 residues. The V segment lost 5 bases and the J segment 1 base; nucleotides outside the gene matches: 8. The germline V gene encodes CDR1 MDHEN and CDR2 SYDVKM. The CDR3 sequence is CASSPRSGRASYEQYF. The DNA for the CDR3 is TGTGCCAGCAGTCCCCGGAGCGGGAGGGCGTCCTACGAGCAGTACTTC.

The gene calls are TRBV6-5 and TRBJ2-5; 7 nucleotides align to TRBD1. After removal of 2 bases from V and 5 bases from J, the junction contained 5 bases not matched to a gene. Germline CDR1 MNHEY, CDR2 SVGAGI. The CDR3 consists of 14 residues. The CDR3 loop is CASSYIQGSETQYF. CDR3 sequence (DNA): TGTGCCAGCAGTTACATACAGGGGTCCGAGACCCAGTACTTC.

This rearrangement joins TRBV7-2 to TRBJ2-5, with TRBD2 identical over 11 bases. Per germline, CDR1 SGHTA and CDR2 FQGNSA. The CDR3 is made up of 16 amino acids. V dropped 3 bases and J dropped 1; count of bases not matched to a gene: 4. The CDR3 is CASSLKLAGVQETQYF. The CDR3 DNA reads TGTGCCAGCAGCTTGAAACTAGCGGGGGTCCAAGAGACCCAGTACTTC.

The chain has TRBV7-2 and TRBJ2-3, with 8 bases fitting TRBD1. Trimming at V came to 6 bases and at J to 6 bases, leaving 11 bases not matched to a gene. Looked up from germline, CDR1 is SGHTA and CDR2 is FQGNSA. This CDR3 is 15 amino acids long. CDR3 sequence: CASRPPGQVVDTQYF. The DNA for the CDR3 is TGTGCCAGCAGACCTCCGGGACAGGTTGTTGATACGCAGTATTTT.

The gene calls are TRBV4-1 and TRBJ2-1; D might be TRBD2 (6 bases). Germline lookup yields CDR1 MGHRA and CDR2 YSYEKL. The CDR3 sequence is 16 residues long. The V gene lost 4 bases and the J gene lost 2 bases, with 15 bases spanning the gap. The CDR3 here is CASSPEAGPAYNEQFF. The CDR3 nucleotides are TGCGCCAGCAGCCCAGAAGCGGGTCCCGCCTACAATGAGCAGTTCTTC.

This clone was seen more than once but under ten times. The rearrangement uses TRBV9 and TRBJ2-1, with 8 nucleotides matching TRBD2. V lost 0 bases, J lost 5 bases, and 4 bases stayed unmatched. Germline V CDR1 and CDR2: SGDLS, YYNGEE. There are 15 residues in the CDR3. CDR3 sequence: CASSVEGLVHNEQFF. CDR3 bases: TGTGCCAGCAGCGTAGAGGGACTAGTTCACAATGAGCAGTTCTTC.

The CDR3 loop is CSVEDWTSGRATDTQYF. The CDR3 region has the DNA TGCAGCGTTGAAGATTGGACTAGCGGGAGGGCCACAGATACGCAGTATTTT. This rearrangement joins TRBV29-1 to TRBJ2-3; 15 nucleotides line up with TRBD2. Germline loops: CDR1 SQVTM, CDR2 ANQGSEA. The CDR3 contains 17 residues. V shed 0 bases, J shed 2 bases, and the junction held 3 bases outside the gene matches.

This clone is a singleton in its sample. J is TRBJ1-1 and V is TRBV6-5; 7 bases agree with TRBD1. From germline, CDR1 is MNHEY and CDR2 SVGAGI. V lost 0 bases and J lost 1; bases outside the gene matches: 2. The CDR3 loop spans 15 amino acids. In DNA, the CDR3 is TGTGCCAGCAGTTACTCGAACAGGGGGAACACTGAAGCTTTCTTT. Translating it yields CASSYSNRGNTEAFF.

V gene TRBV19 combines with J gene TRBJ2-3; the D is unclear. Trimming left V 0 bases short and J 0 bases short, with 4 bases between. The germline V gene has CDR1 LNHDA and CDR2 SQIVND (reference sequence). The CDR3 length is 14 residues. CDR3 region: CASSIEASTDTQYF. CDR3 nucleotide sequence: TGTGCCAGTAGTATAGAGGCCAGCACAGATACGCAGTATTTT.

The chain links TRBV7-3 to TRBJ1-2, with 7 positions matching TRBD1. The ends lost 8 bases at V and 8 bases at J; junction bases unmatched: 11. This CDR3 contains 13 residues. Per the germline V gene, CDR1 is SGHTA and CDR2 is FQGTGA. The CDR3 region is CASGSDRVGGYTF. The CDR3 DNA follows: TGTGCCAGCGGCTCCGACAGGGTGGGAGGCTACACCTTC.

The V and J genes are TRBV7-9 and TRBJ2-5, with 7 positions matching TRBD1. Germline assignment: CDR1 SEHNR and CDR2 FQNEAQ (reference sequence). This CDR3 spans 15 amino acids. V lost 2 bases, J lost 1 base, and 4 bases stayed unmatched. CDR3 protein: CASSLSGGPQETQYF. In DNA form, the CDR3 reads TGTGCCAGCAGCTTATCAGGGGGTCCCCAAGAGACCCAGTACTTC.